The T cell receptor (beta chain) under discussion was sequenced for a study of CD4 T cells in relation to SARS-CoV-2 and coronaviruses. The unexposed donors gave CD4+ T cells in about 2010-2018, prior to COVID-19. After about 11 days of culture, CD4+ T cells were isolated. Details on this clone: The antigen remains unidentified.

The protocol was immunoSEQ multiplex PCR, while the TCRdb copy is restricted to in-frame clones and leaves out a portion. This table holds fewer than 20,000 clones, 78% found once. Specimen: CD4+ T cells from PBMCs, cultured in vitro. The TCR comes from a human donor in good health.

The CDR3: CAISEGTGAETQYF. The CDR3 nucleotides are TGTGCCATCAGTGAAGGGACAGGGGCAGAGACCCAGTACTTC. The chain combines TRBV10-3 with TRBJ2-5; 10 nucleotides align to TRBD1. V lost 3 bases and J lost 4; bases outside the gene matches: 2. The CDR3 spans 14 residues. The germline V gene encodes CDR1 ENHRY and CDR2 SYGVKD.